Given below is one TCR beta chain in context. In the original workflow: Estimates of nucleated cell counts were drawn from the amplification of reference gene primers. The protocol was immunoSEQ multiplex PCR, while the TCRdb copy is restricted to in-frame clones and leaves out a portion. V and J calls plus clone size are reproduced from that table; the DNA served to infer D and trimming. The table lists approximately 170,000 clones, 65% to 90% of them singletons. These data originate in a study of blood T cell repertoires in COVID-19. Study information: The United States, Italy and Spain supplied acute and convalescent COVID-19 samples. T cells, B-cell-depleted T cells, or PBMCs provided the cDNA or gDNA that served as material.

Sequenced sample: peripheral blood. The receptor was derived from a man aged 45-60 years with active or convalescent COVID-19.

CDR3 bases: TGTGCCAGCAGCTTGGTTAGTACGGACAGGGCAGGACTGTTTTTT. Encoded protein: CASSLVSTDRAGLFF. The chain has TRBV5-6 and TRBJ1-4; 8 nucleotides align to TRBD1. Per germline, CDR1 SGHDT and CDR2 YYEEEE. The CDR3 spans 15 residues. After removal of 0 bases from V and 13 bases from J, the junction contained 11 bases not matched to a gene.